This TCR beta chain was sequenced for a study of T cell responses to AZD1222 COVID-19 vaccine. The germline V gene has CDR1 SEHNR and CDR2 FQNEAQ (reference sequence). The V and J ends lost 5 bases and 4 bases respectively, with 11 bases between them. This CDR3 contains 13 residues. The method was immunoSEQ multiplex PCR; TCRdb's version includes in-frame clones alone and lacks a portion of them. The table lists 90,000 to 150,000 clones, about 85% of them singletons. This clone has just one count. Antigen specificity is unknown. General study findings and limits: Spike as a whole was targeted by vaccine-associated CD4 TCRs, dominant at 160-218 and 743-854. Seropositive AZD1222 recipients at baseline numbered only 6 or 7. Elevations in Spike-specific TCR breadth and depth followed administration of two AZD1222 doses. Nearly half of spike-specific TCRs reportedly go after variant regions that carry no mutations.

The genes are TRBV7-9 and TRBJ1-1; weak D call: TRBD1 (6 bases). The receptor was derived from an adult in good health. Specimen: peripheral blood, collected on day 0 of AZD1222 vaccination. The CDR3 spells CASSRDRSTEAFF. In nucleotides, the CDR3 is TGTGCCAGCAGCCGTGACAGGAGCACTGAAGCTTTCTTT.